Following are 24 T cell receptor beta chains from one sample sequenced in a study of OX40 agonist ivuxolimab in advanced cancers. TCRdb's table, derived via immunoSEQ multiplex PCR, lists solely in-frame clones and lacks some. The sample contains roughly 76,000 clones, around nine tenths of which appear only once. Specimen: CD4+ or CD8+ T cells sorted from blood, collected in a trial of the OX40 agonist ivuxolimab. The receptors shown here come from an adult with an advanced solid tumor such as melanoma, head and neck, liver or kidney cancer.

The chain combines TRBV30 with TRBJ1-5, with 7 bases aligning to TRBD1. V lost 0 bases and J lost 0; bases outside the gene matches: 5. This CDR3 spans 16 amino acids. Per germline, CDR1 GTSNPN and CDR2 SVGIG (reference sequence). CDR3 nucleotide sequence: TGTGCCTGGAGTGTGGACAGGCCCCATAGCAATCAGCCCCAGCATTTT. This codes for CAWSVDRPHSNQPQHF.

The V call is TRBV7-9, the J call TRBJ1-6; D is perhaps TRBD1 (5 bases). This CDR3 has 14 amino acids. V was cut by 2 bases and J by 8 bases, with 10 bases left in between. Germline CDR1 SEHNR, CDR2 FQNEAQ (reference sequence). Here the CDR3 DNA reads TGTGCCAGCAGCTTACAGGGTGGAGATTCACCCCTCCACTTT. This translates into CASSLQGGDSPLHF.

The rearrangement joins TRBV5-8 to TRBJ1-5; D call uncertain. Germline lookup yields CDR1 SGHTS and CDR2 YDEGEE. The CDR3 is 13 amino acids. V was trimmed by 1 base and J by 2 bases, leaving 4 bases between them. The CDR3 reads CASSLQRNQPQHF. The DNA for the CDR3 is TGTGCCAGCAGCTTGCAGCGCAATCAGCCCCAGCATTTT.

This clone was observed once. The rearrangement uses TRBV6-6 and TRBJ2-2; no definite D call. V was trimmed by 2 bases and J by 7 bases, leaving 11 bases between them. This CDR3 has 14 amino acids. Germline V CDR1 and CDR2: MNHNY, SVGAGI (reference sequence). The CDR3 nucleotides read TGTGCCAGCAGTTACATCGGTAGTAACGGGGAGCTGTTTTTT. Its translation: CASSYIGSNGELFF.

The V call is TRBV11-2, the J call TRBJ1-3; 7 bases map to TRBD1. Germline assignment: CDR1 SGHAT and CDR2 FQNNGV. This CDR3 comprises 16 residues. V gave up 2 bases and J gave up 0 bases; unmatched junction bases: 4. The CDR3 region is CASSLSGTASGNTIYF. CDR3 sequence (DNA): TGTGCCAGCAGCTTATCAGGGACAGCCTCTGGAAACACCATATATTTT.

This chain joins TRBV5-1 and TRBJ2-5, with 10 nucleotides matching TRBD1. J was trimmed by 4 bases and V by 0 bases; bases with no gene match: 9. In germline, CDR1 is SGHRS, CDR2 YFSETQ. The CDR3 spans 17 residues. The CDR3 nucleotides read TGCGCCAGCAGCTTGGCTTCGGACAGGGGGATGGGAGAGACCCAGTACTTC. Translating it yields CASSLASDRGMGETQYF.

This chain connects TRBV7-2 to TRBJ2-5, with TRBD2 matching 10 bases. The CDR3 contains 15 residues. Germline CDR1 is SGHTA and CDR2 is FQGNSA. Trimming removed 3 bases from V and 3 bases from J; junction bases left unmatched: 4. CDR3 amino acids: CASSFWTSGKETQYF. CDR3 DNA sequence: TGTGCCAGCAGCTTCTGGACTAGCGGCAAAGAGACCCAGTACTTC.

The chain couples TRBV28 to TRBJ2-3, with 8 bases matching TRBD1. The CDR3 is 15 residues long. V gave up 7 bases and J gave up 2 bases; unmatched junction bases: 8. CDR1 is MDHEN and CDR2 is SYDVKM in the germline V gene. In nucleotides, the CDR3 is TGTGCCAGCAAAATGGACAGGGTTTACACAGATACGCAGTATTTT. This translates into CASKMDRVYTDTQYF.

V and J are TRBV9 and TRBJ2-5; D may be TRBD1 or TRBD2 (6 bases each). V gave up 0 bases and J gave up 4 bases, with 13 bases separating them. The CDR3 has 15 amino acids. Germline lookup yields CDR1 SGDLS and CDR2 YYNGEE. CDR3 DNA sequence: TGTGCCAGCAGCGTAGGGGGGGCTTTAGGAGAGACCCAGTACTTC. Its protein product is CASSVGGALGETQYF.

The chain joins TRBV28 to TRBJ1-1; no clear D gene. The germline V and J ends were trimmed by 4 bases and 5 bases, with 20 bases remaining between them. Germline V gene sequence: CDR1 MDHEN, CDR2 SYDVKM. CDR3 length equals 16 residues. This CDR3 is CASSSRVWKGRTEAFF. In DNA form, the CDR3 reads TGTGCCAGCAGTTCAAGGGTATGGAAGGGTCGGACTGAAGCTTTCTTT.

The chain links TRBV29-1 to TRBJ1-5; D unresolved. This CDR3 comprises 11 residues. CDR1 and CDR2 from the germline V gene are SQVTM and ANQGSEA. The V end was cut by 0 bases, the J end by 6 bases, with 3 bases between. The CDR3 bases are TGCAGCGTTGAAGAAGCTCAGCCCCAGCATTTT. Encoded protein: CSVEEAQPQHF.

The rearrangement joins TRBV25-1 to TRBJ1-6; 8 bases are shared with TRBD1. Per the germline V gene, CDR1 is MGHDK and CDR2 is SYGVNS. The CDR3 totals 15 residues. The V gene end was trimmed by 0 bases and the J gene end by 9 bases; junction bases not matched to a gene: 4. The CDR3 loop is CASSEYHRGGSPLHF. DNA for the CDR3: TGTGCCAGCAGTGAATATCACAGGGGGGGTTCACCCCTCCACTTT.

This chain joins TRBV6-4 and TRBJ2-3, with a tentative D call TRBD2 (6 bases). Trimming shortened V by 4 bases and J by 0 bases, and 8 bases separated the two germline ends. There are 14 residues in the CDR3. The germline V gene encodes CDR1 MRHNA and CDR2 SNTAGT. The DNA for the CDR3 is TGTGCCAGCAGTGCCGGGACTAGCACAGATACGCAGTATTTT. Protein sequence: CASSAGTSTDTQYF.

A few counts support this clone. The V call is TRBV28, the J call TRBJ2-5; the D is unclear. V was pared by 7 bases and J by 5 bases, with 14 bases between. This CDR3 region has 13 residues. Germline loops: CDR1 MDHEN, CDR2 SYDVKM. CDR3 coding DNA: TGTGCCAGCATTGGGTTTGGTCAGGAGACCCAGTACTTC. This encodes CASIGFGQETQYF.

The chain uses TRBV5-4 and TRBJ2-3, with TRBD1 as a possible D gene (6 bases). Germline V gene data show CDR1 as SGHNT and CDR2 as YYREEE (reference sequence). Trimming took off 0 bases at V and 4 bases at J, with 18 bases between the two ends. The CDR3 sequence is 17 residues long. The CDR3 loop is CASSLGLGAGFADTQYF. The DNA of the CDR3 is TGTGCCAGCAGCTTGGGGCTGGGGGCCGGCTTCGCAGATACGCAGTATTTT.

The CDR3 nucleotides read TGTGCCAGCAGTTACACCGGGACCCCGCCTTGGGATACGCAGTATTTT. It encodes CASSYTGTPPWDTQYF. This chain links TRBV6-5 with TRBJ2-3; D possibly uses TRBD1 or TRBD2 (5 bases each). Deletions cut 2 bases from V and 6 bases from J, with 18 bases between. The germline V gene encodes CDR1 MNHEY and CDR2 SVGAGI. The length of the CDR3 is 16 residues.

The rearrangement joins TRBV7-9 to TRBJ1-6, with a tentative D call TRBD1 (6 bases). V was pared by 4 bases and J by 7 bases, with 11 bases between. Germline-derived CDR1 and CDR2 are SEHNR and FQNEAQ (reference sequence). This CDR3 region has 14 residues. The CDR3 sequence is CASSSGTRNSPLHF. CDR3 sequence (DNA): TGTGCCAGCAGCTCCGGGACAAGGAATTCACCCCTCCACTTT.

In DNA, the CDR3 is TGTGCCACCAGCAGGGACGTCACCAACACCGGGGAGCTGTTTTTT. Amino acid sequence: CATSRDVTNTGELFF. This chain links TRBV15 with TRBJ2-2, with D hard to call. The V gene's germline CDR1 is LNHNV and CDR2 YYDKDF (reference sequence). Deletions cut 3 bases from V and 2 bases from J, with 10 bases between. The CDR3 extends over 15 amino acids.

The rearrangement links TRBV6-4 to TRBJ2-2; 7 bases match TRBD1. The CDR3 runs 14 residues. V dropped 3 bases and J dropped 5; count of bases not matched to a gene: 3. The germline V gene encodes CDR1 MRHNA and CDR2 SNTAGT. The CDR3 sequence is CASSEGQYTGELFF. For the CDR3, the DNA is TGTGCCAGCAGTGAGGGACAGTATACCGGGGAGCTGTTTTTT.

The rearrangement uses TRBV4-3 and TRBJ1-4; TRBD1 is a possible D gene (5 bases). There are 17 residues in the CDR3. Germline V lookup: CDR1 LGHNA, CDR2 YSLEER. The V gene lost 0 bases and the J gene lost 9 bases, with 20 bases spanning the gap. The CDR3: CASSQEGPGGWNKKLFF. Here the CDR3 DNA reads TGCGCCAGCAGCCAAGAGGGACCCGGGGGGTGGAATAAAAAACTGTTTTTT.

V and J are TRBV10-3 and TRBJ1-1, with 8 bases aligning to TRBD1. This CDR3 has 15 amino acids. Germline V gene lookup returns CDR1 ENHRY and CDR2 SYGVKD. The junction had 10 bases not matched to a gene; V was cut back by 5 bases and J by 5 bases. CDR3 bases: TGTGCCATCAGTATCCGGACAGGGTCGAGTACTGAAGCTTTCTTT. Translating it yields CAISIRTGSSTEAFF.

V gene TRBV7-2 combines with J gene TRBJ1-2; D is perhaps TRBD1 (5 bases). CDR3 length equals 13 residues. From germline, CDR1 is SGHTA and CDR2 FQGNSA. Deletions cut 5 bases from V and 8 bases from J, with 15 bases between. This chain's CDR3 is CASSPGGGFGYTF. The CDR3 DNA sequence: TGTGCCAGCAGCCCCGGGGGAGGGTTCGGCTACACCTTC.

This rearrangement joins TRBV9 to TRBJ1-2; tentatively, D is TRBD1 (6 bases). Germline V gene lookup returns CDR1 SGDLS and CDR2 YYNGEE. This CDR3 is 15 amino acids long. V lost 4 bases to trimming and J lost 7 bases, with 20 bases between them. The CDR3 spells CASSPGQPDLGGYTF. The CDR3 DNA sequence: TGTGCCAGCAGCCCTGGACAGCCCGATCTTGGTGGCTACACCTTC.

This sequence joins TRBV28 and TRBJ1-4; D unresolved. Germline lookup yields CDR1 MDHEN and CDR2 SYDVKM. CDR3 length: 13 amino acids. The V gene lost 6 bases and the J gene lost 8 bases, with 13 bases spanning the gap. This CDR3 reads CASSPYPGEKLFF. The DNA of the CDR3 is TGTGCCAGCAGCCCATACCCTGGGGAAAAACTGTTTTTT. Based on the CDR3 plus reference TRBV28 and TRBJ1-4, the full variable domain is DVKVTQSSRYLVKRTGEKVFLECVQDMDHENMFWYRQDPGLGLRLIYFSYDVKMKEKGDIPEGYSVSREKKERFSLILESASTNQTSMYLCASSPYPGEKLFFGSGTQLSVL.